A single sample is the source of the 14 T cell receptor beta chains below, sequenced in a study of blood T cells in healthy people across ages. With a J-beta primer mix and a sample-barcoded 5' primer, a second PCR ran roughly 6 to 11 cycles. One entry per CDR3 protein results from TCRdb running MiXCR on the 5' RACE reads. In the table there are about 1.5 million distinct CDR3 sequences, around 40% of which are singletons. The sequenced sample consisted of blood. The receptors come from a woman aged 18-30 years in good health.

This chain joins TRBV24-1 and TRBJ2-4; possibly TRBD2 for D (5 bases). The tail of the sequence fits TRBJ2-5 better, so the J call may be wrong. This CDR3 comprises 13 residues. Germline V gene lookup returns CDR1 KGHDR and CDR2 SFDVKD. DNA of the CDR3: TGTGCCACCAGTGATGACTATCAAGAGACCCAGTACTTC. Translation gives CATSDDYQETQYF.

Notes on this clonotype: The junction differs from germline at one of its ends, possibly a read error. This sequence joins TRBV12-3 or TRBV12-4 and TRBJ2-3, with 12 bases aligning to TRBD2. The CDR3 is 16 amino acids. This chain's CDR3 is CASSLKLAGGADTQYF. The DNA of the CDR3 is TGTGCTAGCAGTTTAAAACTAGCGGGGGGCGCAGATACGCAGTATTTT.

This chain joins TRBV20-1 and TRBJ2-5; 9 bases line up with TRBD1. This CDR3 spans 16 amino acids. From germline, CDR1 is DFQATT and CDR2 SNEGSKA (reference sequence). The V and J ends lost 3 bases and 4 bases, in that order; junction bases with no gene match: 12. The CDR3 DNA reads as TGCAGTGCTAGCGACCCGGGACAGGGAATAGGAGAGACCCAGTACTTC. It is translated as CSASDPGQGIGETQYF.

V gene TRBV29-1 combines with J gene TRBJ2-5, with D unresolved. V was clipped by 1 base and J by 11 bases, with 11 bases between them. Germline CDR1 reads SQVTM; CDR2 reads ANQGSEA. The CDR3 has 11 amino acids. DNA for the CDR3: TGCAGCGTTGAAGGGACGGTGGGGCAGTACTTC. Its protein is CSVEGTVGQYF.

This chain connects TRBV10-1 to TRBJ2-7, with a tentative D call TRBD1 (5 bases). The germline V gene encodes CDR1 WNHNN and CDR2 SYGVQD (reference sequence). The CDR3 loop spans 14 amino acids. Trimming left V 3 bases short and J 0 bases short, with 9 bases between. DNA of the CDR3: TGCGCCAGCAGTGATGTTCAGGGCTCCTACGAGCAGTACTTC. Protein sequence: CASSDVQGSYEQYF.

The chain uses TRBV20-1 and TRBJ2-2; unclear D gene. Trimming stripped 0 bases from V and 6 bases from J, with 5 bases between. The V gene's germline CDR1 is DFQATT and CDR2 SNEGSKA (reference sequence). The CDR3 sequence is 12 residues long. CDR3 sequence: CSARDSAGELFF. The CDR3, as DNA: TGCAGTGCTAGAGATTCAGCCGGGGAGCTGTTTTTT.

The chain links TRBV2 to TRBJ2-3; D might be TRBD1 (6 bases). Trimming stripped 3 bases from V and 9 bases from J, with 13 bases between. Germline CDR1 SNHLY, CDR2 FYNNEI. CDR3 length equals 13 residues. The CDR3 region has the DNA TGTGCCAGCAGTGACCTACGACAGGACACGCAGTATTTT. Translated, it gives CASSDLRQDTQYF.

In its sample, this clonotype was seen a few times. The chain is built from TRBV4-3 and TRBJ2-7; 10 bases are shared with TRBD2. The CDR3 has 16 amino acids. Trimming at V came to 0 bases and at J to 5 bases, leaving 7 bases not matched to a gene. CDR1 is LGHNA, CDR2 YSLEER, per germline. CDR3 nucleotides: TGCGCCAGCAGCCAAGAAGGGGCTAGCGGGAGTGACGAGCAGTACTTC. This encodes CASSQEGASGSDEQYF.

This clonotype has only a few counts. The rearrangement uses TRBV20-1 and TRBJ1-5; D is uncertain. Germline V CDR1 and CDR2: DFQATT, SNEGSKA (reference sequence). The CDR3 loop spans 12 amino acids. The ends were cut back, 6 bases at V and 7 bases at J, with 13 bases in the middle. CDR3 sequence (DNA): TGCAGTGCAACCGGCGGTGGGCAGCCCCAGCATTTT. Translating it yields CSATGGGQPQHF.

This clonotype has more than one count but fewer than ten. The V and J genes are TRBV10-3 and TRBJ1-4, with TRBD1 matching over 9 bases. J gave up 5 bases and V 0 bases, and 1 base lay outside the gene matches. This CDR3 is 15 amino acids long. Germline V CDR1 and CDR2: ENHRY, SYGVKD. Here the CDR3 DNA reads TGTGCCATCAGTGAGTCGACAGGGGGGAATGAAAAACTGTTTTTT. Translating it yields CAISESTGGNEKLFF.

V is TRBV4-1 and J is TRBJ2-3; D gene uncertain. The CDR3 consists of 14 residues. Germline V gives CDR1 MGHRA, CDR2 YSYEKL. The V end lost 3 bases, the J end lost 6 bases, and 13 bases lay between the germline ends. The CDR3 is CASSQGPRSDTQYF. As DNA, the CDR3 is TGCGCCAGCAGCCAGGGCCCGCGGTCGGATACGCAGTATTTT.

J is TRBJ2-7 and V is TRBV28; 8 nucleotides align to TRBD2. This CDR3 has 14 residues. Germline-derived CDR1 and CDR2 are MDHEN and SYDVKM. The J segment lost 5 bases and the V segment lost 4 bases, leaving 7 bases of the junction unmatched. CDR3 sequence reads: CASSSTSVRDEQYF. The CDR3 nucleotides read TGTGCCAGCAGTTCGACTAGCGTGCGGGACGAGCAGTACTTC.

This clonotype was recorded only once. The chain combines TRBV20-1 with TRBJ1-2; TRBD1 matches at 9 bases. V shed 4 bases and J 7 bases; nucleotides not matched to a gene: 10. The CDR3 totals 14 residues. Germline V lookup: CDR1 DFQATT, CDR2 SNEGSKA (reference sequence). The CDR3 loop is CSAKVSGTGFGYTF. CDR3 DNA: TGCAGTGCTAAAGTCTCCGGGACAGGGTTTGGCTACACCTTC.

Details on this clonotype: Relative to the germline gene, one junction end is altered; a read error may explain this. The rearrangement uses TRBV27 and TRBJ2-1; no reliable D call. CDR1 and CDR2 from the germline V gene are MNHEY and SMNVEV (reference sequence). The length of the CDR3 is 12 residues. In DNA form, the CDR3 reads TGTGCCAGCAGTTCCCCCCCCCATGAGCGGTTCTTC. Translating it yields CASSSPPHERFF.